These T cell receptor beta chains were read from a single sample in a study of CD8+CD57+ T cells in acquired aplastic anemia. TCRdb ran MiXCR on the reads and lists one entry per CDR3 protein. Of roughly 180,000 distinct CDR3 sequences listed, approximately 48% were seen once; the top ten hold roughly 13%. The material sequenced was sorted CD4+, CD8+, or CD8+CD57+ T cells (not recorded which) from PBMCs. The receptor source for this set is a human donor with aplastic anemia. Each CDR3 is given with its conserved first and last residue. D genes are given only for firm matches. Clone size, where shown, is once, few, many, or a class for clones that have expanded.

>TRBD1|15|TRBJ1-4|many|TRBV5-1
TGCGCCAGCAGCTCGCTGGGACAGACGAATGAAAAACTGTTTTTT
CASSSLGQTNEKLFF
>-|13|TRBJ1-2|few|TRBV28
TGTGCCAGTTCTCCGGGCCCCGGTCGAGGCTACACCTTC
CASSPGPGRGYTF
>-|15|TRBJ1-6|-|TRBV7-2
TGTGCCAGCAGCTACGTAGTAGGGCTTACCTCACCCCTCCACTTT
CASSYVVGLTSPLHF
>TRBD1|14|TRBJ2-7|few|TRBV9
TGTGCCAGCAGCGGACGGGACAGTGCCTACGAGCAGTACTTC
CASSGRDSAYEQYF
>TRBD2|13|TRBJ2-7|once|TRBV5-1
TGCGCCAGCAGGGGTAGCGGGGTCTACGAGCAGTACTTC
CASRGSGVYEQYF
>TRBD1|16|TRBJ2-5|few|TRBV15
TGTGCCACCAGCAGAGGCGGGACAGGGCCGCAAGAGACCCAGTACTTC
CATSRGGTGPQETQYF
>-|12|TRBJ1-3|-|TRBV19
TGTGCCAGTAGTATAGGAGGTAACACCATATATTTT
CASSIGGNTIYF
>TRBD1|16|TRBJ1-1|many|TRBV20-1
TGCAGTGCTACCCGGGACAGGGGATTTTCGAACACTGAAGCTTTCTTT
CSATRDRGFSNTEAFF
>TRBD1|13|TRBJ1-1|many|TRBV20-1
TGCAGTGCTACGACAGGGGGCAAGACTGAAGCTTTCTTT
CSATTGGKTEAFF
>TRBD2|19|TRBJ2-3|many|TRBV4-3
TGCGCCAGCAGCCAAGAGCGAGGGGCTAGCGGGGCTTACACAGATACGCAGTATTTT
CASSQERGASGAYTDTQYF
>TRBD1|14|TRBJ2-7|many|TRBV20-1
TGCAGTGCTGCCTCAGACAGGGGCATCTACGAGCAGTACTTC
CSAASDRGIYEQYF
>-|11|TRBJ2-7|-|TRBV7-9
TGTGCCAGTGGACTCCCCTACGAGCAGTACTTC
CASGLPYEQYF
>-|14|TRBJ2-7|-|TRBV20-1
TGCAGTGCCAGCGAAGGGATTGGCTCCTACGAGCAGTACTTC
CSASEGIGSYEQYF
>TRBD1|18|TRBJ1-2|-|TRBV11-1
TGTGCCAGCAGCCCCCTGCCCGGACAGGGAACTATTAACTATGGCTACACCTTC
CASSPLPGQGTINYGYTF
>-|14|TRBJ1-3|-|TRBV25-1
TGTGCCAGCAGTGAATATAGCTCTGGAAACACCATATATTTT
CASSEYSSGNTIYF
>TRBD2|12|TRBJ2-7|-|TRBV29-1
TGCAGCGTTGAAGATCCTAGCGGGGGGAACCAATTC
CSVEDPSGGNQF